Listed below are T cell receptor beta chains from one sample, sequenced in a study of blood T cells in healthy people across ages. From the 5' RACE reads, TCRdb called clonotypes with MiXCR, one entry per CDR3 protein. Of hundreds of thousands of distinct CDR3 sequences in the sample, roughly 32% are singletons; the top ten hold roughly 15%. The sample taken for sequencing was blood. These receptors originate from a woman older than 75 in good health. Both conserved end residues are part of each CDR3. The order of the fields is CDR3 DNA, CDR3 protein, clone size, J gene, V gene, D gene. The D gene is left open where the match is weak. Size values are once, few and many counts, or a class for expanded clones, and some rows have none.

CDR3nt: TGCGCCAGCAGCCAAGTCACCGCGGAACAGACTAACTATGGCTACACCTTC; CDR3aa: CASSQVTAEQTNYGYTF; abundance: NA; j_gene: TRBJ1-2; v_gene: TRBV4-3; d_gene: NA
CDR3nt: TGCGCCAGCCGAGGGACTAGCGGAAGCTCCTACAATGAGCAGTTCTTC; CDR3aa: CASRGTSGSSYNEQFF; abundance: many; j_gene: TRBJ2-1; v_gene: TRBV4-1; d_gene: TRBD2
CDR3nt: TGTGCCAGCAGTCGCGGTAGCGGCTACTACGAGCAGTACTTC; CDR3aa: CASSRGSGYYEQYF; abundance: NA; j_gene: TRBJ2-7; v_gene: TRBV6-6; d_gene: NA
CDR3nt: TGTGCCAGCAGTTACCAGGGCCTAGCGGGGAATGAGCAGTTCTTC; CDR3aa: CASSYQGLAGNEQFF; abundance: many; j_gene: TRBJ2-1; v_gene: TRBV6-5; d_gene: TRBD2
CDR3nt: TGCGCCAGCAGCTTGGCGACAGGTGACTACGAGCAGTACTTC; CDR3aa: CASSLATGDYEQYF; abundance: NA; j_gene: TRBJ2-7; v_gene: TRBV5-1; d_gene: NA
CDR3nt: TGTGCCAGCAGCGCCTTCCCTCGACAACTTTTCTATGGCTACACCTTC; CDR3aa: CASSAFPRQLFYGYTF; abundance: NA; j_gene: TRBJ1-2; v_gene: TRBV5-4; d_gene: NA
CDR3nt: TGTGCCAGCAGCGACAGGCCATTTAACTATGGCTACACCTTC; CDR3aa: CASSDRPFNYGYTF; abundance: many; j_gene: TRBJ1-2; v_gene: TRBV12-3/TRBV12-4; d_gene: NA
CDR3nt: TGTGCCAGCGAGGGGGGGCCCTCTTGGGATACGCAGTATTTT; CDR3aa: CASEGGPSWDTQYF; abundance: many; j_gene: TRBJ2-3; v_gene: TRBV28; d_gene: NA
CDR3nt: TGCAGTGCTACTCAAGGTTTGGGGGAGCAGTACTTC; CDR3aa: CSATQGLGEQYF; abundance: NA; j_gene: TRBJ2-7; v_gene: TRBV20-1; d_gene: NA
CDR3nt: TGTACCAGCAGTGCCGGACAGGGGGATCAGCCCCAGCATTTT; CDR3aa: CTSSAGQGDQPQHF; abundance: NA; j_gene: TRBJ1-5; v_gene: TRBV6-4; d_gene: TRBD1
CDR3nt: TGTGCCAGCGGCTGGGGGATTAGCTACACCTTC; CDR3aa: CASGWGISYTF; abundance: few; j_gene: TRBJ1-2; v_gene: TRBV7-9; d_gene: NA
CDR3nt: TGTGCCAGCAGCCAAGATGCCTGGCTGGGGTACATTGAGCAGTTCTTC; CDR3aa: CASSQDAWLGYIEQFF; abundance: NA; j_gene: TRBJ2-1; v_gene: TRBV14; d_gene: NA
CDR3nt: TGTGCCTGTAAATTTGAGAACTATAATTCACCCCTCCACTTT; CDR3aa: CACKFENYNSPLHF; abundance: NA; j_gene: TRBJ1-6; v_gene: TRBV30; d_gene: NA
CDR3nt: TGCAGTGCCCTGGGCCCGCGCGATGAGCAGTTCTTC; CDR3aa: CSALGPRDEQFF; abundance: few; j_gene: TRBJ2-1; v_gene: TRBV20-1; d_gene: NA
CDR3nt: TGTGCCAGCAGTACTATAGACAGATCACCCCTCCACTTT; CDR3aa: CASSTIDRSPLHF; abundance: NA; j_gene: TRBJ1-6; v_gene: TRBV6-1; d_gene: NA
CDR3nt: TGTGCCAGCAGCGTAGTCCCCGCGAAGAGCTCCTACAATGAGCAGTTCTTC; CDR3aa: CASSVVPAKSSYNEQFF; abundance: many; j_gene: TRBJ2-1; v_gene: TRBV9; d_gene: NA
CDR3nt: TGTGCCAGCAGCTTAGTGGGACAGGGCAGGCAGCCCCAGCATTTT; CDR3aa: CASSLVGQGRQPQHF; abundance: NA; j_gene: TRBJ1-5; v_gene: TRBV7-2; d_gene: TRBD1
CDR3nt: TGCGCCAGCGACCGGGGGGCGGGAGGATACAATGAGCAGTTCTTC; CDR3aa: CASDRGAGGYNEQFF; abundance: once; j_gene: TRBJ2-1; v_gene: TRBV5-1; d_gene: TRBD2
CDR3nt: TGCAGTGCTGAACGACTTTTAGCGGCCGAGCAGTACTTC; CDR3aa: CSAERLLAAEQYF; abundance: NA; j_gene: TRBJ2-7; v_gene: TRBV20-1; d_gene: NA
CDR3nt: TGCAGTGCTCCCTCAGGCCTATCCGCCTCCTACGAGCAGTACTTC; CDR3aa: CSAPSGLSASYEQYF; abundance: few; j_gene: TRBJ2-7; v_gene: TRBV20-1; d_gene: NA
CDR3nt: TGTGGATCGGCGGGGAATGAGCAGTTCTTC; CDR3aa: CGSAGNEQFF; abundance: many; j_gene: TRBJ2-1; v_gene: TRBV7-9; d_gene: NA
CDR3nt: TGCAGTGCTAGAGATCGGACTTCGGGGGCAGATACGCAGTATTTT; CDR3aa: CSARDRTSGADTQYF; abundance: many; j_gene: TRBJ2-3; v_gene: TRBV20-1; d_gene: NA
CDR3nt: TGTGCCAGCAGTTCGATGAATAGGGGGGAGTACACTGAAGCTTTCTTT; CDR3aa: CASSSMNRGEYTEAFF; abundance: NA; j_gene: TRBJ1-1; v_gene: TRBV6-5; d_gene: NA
CDR3nt: TGTGCCAGCAGTTCCCTCCTCGGGGGGAGGTATGAAAAACTGTTTTTT; CDR3aa: CASSSLLGGRYEKLFF; abundance: few; j_gene: TRBJ1-4; v_gene: TRBV27; d_gene: NA
CDR3nt: TGCGCCAGCAGCCAGGAAGACAGGGCCTTACCGGGAAGCCACACCTTC; CDR3aa: CASSQEDRALPGSHTF; abundance: NA; j_gene: TRBJ1-2; v_gene: TRBV4-1; d_gene: TRBD1
CDR3nt: TGCGCCAGCAGCCAGGGAACCATGGCCGGGGAGCTGTTTTTT; CDR3aa: CASSQGTMAGELFF; abundance: few; j_gene: TRBJ2-2; v_gene: TRBV4-3; d_gene: NA
CDR3nt: TGCAGCGCCTGGACAGGAGCTTCTGGAAACACCATATATTTT; CDR3aa: CSAWTGASGNTIYF; abundance: NA; j_gene: TRBJ1-3; v_gene: TRBV29-1; d_gene: TRBD1
CDR3nt: TGTGCCAGCAGTAACGGGGGGTTTGGAAACACCATATATTTT; CDR3aa: CASSNGGFGNTIYF; abundance: NA; j_gene: TRBJ1-3; v_gene: TRBV6-6; d_gene: NA